This T cell receptor (beta chain) stems from a study of blood T cell repertoires in COVID-19. Looking at the study overall: The United States, Italy and Spain supplied acute and convalescent COVID-19 samples. PBMCs, B-cell-depleted T cells, or T cells were the source of the cDNA or gDNA that made up the material.

Followed longitudinally, the Seattle patients had been enrolled during active infection. Per the germline V gene, CDR1 is LNHNV and CDR2 is YYDKDF (reference sequence). The CDR3 runs to 18 residues. V dropped 3 bases and J dropped 3 bases, with 21 bases sitting between them. Per the authors' pipeline: Amplification from reference gene primers served as the basis for estimated nucleated cell counts. The data were produced by immunoSEQ multiplex PCR, yet TCRdb's version contains in-frame clones alone and is incomplete. That table is the source of V, J and clone size, and D and trimming were worked out from the DNA. This table has around 100,000 clones, 90% appearing once.

The sample was peripheral blood. This chain uses TRBV15 with TRBJ2-1; tentatively, D is TRBD1 (5 bases). The source is a man between 18 and 29 years old with COVID-19, enrolled during active disease. CDR3 nucleotide sequence: TGTGCCACCAGCAGCAACGACCCGGGCGGCGGACACTACAATGAGCAGTTCTTC. Its translation is CATSSNDPGGGHYNEQFF. The entire variable domain, with the rest obtained from reference TRBV15 and TRBJ2-1, is as follows: DAMVIQNPRYQVTQFGKPVTLSCSQTLNHNVMYWYQQKSSQAPKLLFHYYDKDFNNEADTPDNFQSRRPNTSFCFLDIRSPGLGDTAMYLCATSSNDPGGGHYNEQFFGPGTRLTVL.